These 21 T cell receptor beta chains came from one sample sequenced in a study of T cell responses to AZD1222 COVID-19 vaccine. Profiling relied on immunoSEQ multiplex PCR, and the TCRdb table lists in-frame clones only, not all of them. The sample yields 150,000 to 250,000 clones, approximately 90% seen once. Sequences were derived from peripheral blood, sampled 28 days after the second AZD1222 dose. These receptor sequences come from an adult who received the AZD1222 COVID-19 vaccine.

The V and J genes are TRBV3-1 (or the pseudogene TRBV3-2) and TRBJ1-1; weak D call: TRBD1 (5 bases). This CDR3 comprises 13 residues. The germline CDR1 and CDR2 sequences are LGHDT and YNNKEL (reference sequence). The V and J ends lost 2 bases and 5 bases respectively, with 9 bases between them. DNA for the CDR3: TGTGCCAGCAGCCAAAGGGGCGGAACTGAAGCTTTCTTT. Translation: CASSQRGGTEAFF.

CDR3: CAWGLTHNEQFF. CDR3 coding DNA: TGTGCCTGGGGACTAACTCACAATGAGCAGTTCTTC. The chain joins TRBV30 to TRBJ2-1, with D possibly being TRBD2 (6 bases). Looked up from germline, CDR1 is GTSNPN and CDR2 is SVGIG (reference sequence). V lost 5 bases and J 5 bases, leaving 10 bases between the germline ends. The CDR3 contains 12 residues. The full variable domain, in which reference TRBV30 and TRBJ2-1 provide the parts outside the CDR3, is SQTIHQWPATLVQPVGSPLSLECTVEGTSNPNLYWYRQAAGRGLQLLFYSVGIGQISSEVPQNLSASRPQDRQFILSSKKLLLSDSGFYLCAWGLTHNEQFFGPGTRLTVL.

This chain links TRBV6-2 or TRBV6-3 with TRBJ1-1; D gene ambiguous. CDR1 and CDR2 (germline): MNHEY, SVGEGT. Trimming left V 1 base short and J 4 bases short, with 4 bases between. The CDR3 runs 12 residues. The CDR3 sequence: CASSYLGTEAFF. The CDR3 DNA reads as TGTGCCAGCAGTTACTTAGGCACTGAAGCTTTCTTT.

V is TRBV19 and J is TRBJ1-2, with D possibly TRBD1 on 5 matching bases. The V end lost 5 bases, the J end lost 0 bases, and 10 bases lay between the germline ends. Per germline, CDR1 LNHDA and CDR2 SQIVND (reference sequence). The CDR3 consists of 14 residues. The CDR3 loop reads CASSSQVSNYGYTF. As DNA, the CDR3 is TGTGCCAGTAGTTCACAGGTCTCTAACTATGGCTACACCTTC. The whole variable domain, filled in from reference TRBV19 and TRBJ1-2, reads DGGITQSPKYLFRKEGQNVTLSCEQNLNHDAMYWYRQDPGQGLRLIYYSQIVNDFQKGDIAEGYSVSREKKESFPLTVTSAQKNPTAFYLCASSSQVSNYGYTFGSGTRLTVV.

CDR3 DNA sequence: TGCGCCAGCAGCTTTAGCGGGAGATCCTACAATGAGCAGTTCTTC. Translating gives CASSFSGRSYNEQFF. V gene TRBV5-1 combines with J gene TRBJ2-1, with 9 bases lining up with TRBD2. The ends lost 2 bases at V and 1 base at J; junction bases unmatched: 1. This CDR3 region has 15 residues. CDR1 is SGHRS, CDR2 YFSETQ, per germline. Filled out from reference TRBV5-1 and TRBJ2-1, the complete variable domain reads KAGVTQTPRYLIKTRGQQVTLSCSPISGHRSVSWYQQTPGQGLQFLFEYFSETQRNKGNFPGRFSGRQFSNSRSEMNVSTLELGDSALYLCASSFSGRSYNEQFFGPGTRLTVL.

This clone appeared a single time. This chain connects TRBV4-1 to TRBJ1-1, with 7 bases identical to TRBD1. The CDR3 is 13 residues long. Unmatched junction bases numbered 2, after V lost 1 base and J lost 6 bases. The germline gives CDR1 MGHRA, CDR2 YSYEKL. The CDR3 spells CASSQVTGSEAFF. For the CDR3, the DNA is TGCGCCAGCAGCCAAGTGACAGGGTCTGAAGCTTTCTTT.

The rearrangement joins TRBV5-6 to TRBJ1-2; D might be TRBD1 (6 bases). The CDR3 sequence is 13 residues long. V shed 5 bases and J shed 4 bases, with 12 bases lying between them. The germline gives CDR1 SGHDT, CDR2 YYEEEE. The CDR3 loop is CASRRGGGYGYTF. CDR3 DNA sequence: TGTGCCAGCAGAAGGGGAGGGGGCTATGGCTACACCTTC.

The chain carries TRBV9 and TRBJ2-5, with 7 bases identical to TRBD1. Germline CDR1 and CDR2: SGDLS and YYNGEE. There are 16 residues in the CDR3. The ends lost 0 bases at V and 2 bases at J; junction bases unmatched: 7. The CDR3 protein is CASSVGGGGLQETQYF. The CDR3, as DNA: TGTGCCAGCAGCGTAGGAGGGGGCGGATTACAAGAGACCCAGTACTTC.

The J gene is TRBJ2-3, the V gene TRBV4-3; D ambiguous. V shed 0 bases and J shed 5 bases, with 9 bases lying between them. CDR1 is LGHNA and CDR2 is YSLEER in the germline V gene. CDR3 size: 14 residues. CDR3 nucleotides: TGCGCCAGCAGCCAAGATATGGTTATAGATACGCAGTATTTT. Its translation is CASSQDMVIDTQYF.

CDR3 sequence: CSALGGGEQFF. In DNA form, the CDR3 reads TGCAGTGCGCTGGGGGGAGGTGAGCAGTTCTTC. The V call is TRBV20-1, the J call TRBJ2-1; possible D gene TRBD2, 6 bases. The CDR3 loop spans 11 amino acids. With 6 bases removed from V and 9 bases from J, the gap between germline ends came to 12 bases. Germline V gene data show CDR1 as DFQATT and CDR2 as SNEGSKA (reference sequence).

The chain has TRBV28 and TRBJ1-6, with D possibly being TRBD1 (6 bases). Trimming removed 4 bases from V and 7 bases from J, with 11 bases in between. The germline V gene encodes CDR1 MDHEN and CDR2 SYDVKM. This CDR3 region has 14 residues. The CDR3 sequence: CASSSGTNNSPLHF. CDR3 sequence (DNA): TGTGCCAGCAGTTCGGGGACAAACAATTCACCCCTCCACTTT.

The rearrangement joins TRBV20-1 to TRBJ2-1, with 10 positions matching TRBD2. With V trimmed by 6 bases and J by 8 bases, 13 bases remained unmatched. From germline, CDR1 is DFQATT and CDR2 SNEGSKA (reference sequence). The CDR3 sequence is 15 residues long. The CDR3 protein is CSASGLAGAGDEQFF. DNA for the CDR3: TGCAGTGCGAGTGGGCTAGCGGGAGCTGGCGATGAGCAGTTCTTC.

J is TRBJ2-7 and V is TRBV11-3; tentatively, D is TRBD1 or TRBD2 (6 bases each). The CDR3 loop spans 15 amino acids. V was trimmed by 5 bases and J by 6 bases, leaving 20 bases between them. Germline CDR1 SGHNT, CDR2 YENEEA. CDR3 region: CASSPGGLDRSEQYF. The CDR3 DNA reads as TGTGCCAGCAGCCCCGGAGGGTTGGACAGAAGCGAGCAGTACTTC. Using reference TRBV11-3 and TRBJ2-7 for the parts outside the CDR3, the full variable domain is EAGVVQSPRYKIIEKKQPVAFWCNPISGHNTLYWYLQNLGQGPELLIRYENEEAVDDSQLPKDRFSAERLKGVDSTLKIQPAELGDSAVYLCASSPGGLDRSEQYFGPGTRLTVT.

V usage is TRBV30 and J usage is TRBJ2-5, with TRBD2 matching over 11 bases. Germline V CDR1 and CDR2: GTSNPN, SVGIG (reference sequence). V shed 7 bases and J 6 bases; nucleotides not matched to a gene: 13. The CDR3 extends over 15 amino acids. This CDR3 reads CALLVAGGYGQTQYF. The CDR3 DNA follows: TGTGCCTTACTAGTAGCGGGAGGGTACGGGCAGACCCAGTACTTC.

The J gene is TRBJ2-7, the V gene TRBV28; 14 positions match TRBD2. Looked up from germline, CDR1 is MDHEN and CDR2 is SYDVKM. Unmatched junction bases numbered 10, after V lost 8 bases and J lost 4 bases. The CDR3 is 16 amino acids. As DNA, the CDR3 is TGTGCCAGCCGGAGGGGGGGGACTAGCGGGAGTTACGAGCAGTACTTC. Its protein is CASRRGGTSGSYEQYF.

The chain recombines TRBV6-5 with TRBJ2-1, with 10 bases fitting TRBD1. This CDR3 is built from 16 residues. The germline gives CDR1 MNHEY, CDR2 SVGAGI. V dropped 2 bases and J dropped 4; count of bases not matched to a gene: 5. The CDR3 loop is CASSYRDRGVYNEQFF. Written as DNA, the CDR3 is TGTGCCAGCAGTTACCGGGACAGGGGAGTGTACAATGAGCAGTTCTTC.

The rearrangement links TRBV11-2 to TRBJ2-1, with TRBD2 matching 8 bases. V lost 7 bases and J lost 4; bases outside the gene matches: 12. The CDR3 consists of 16 residues. Germline loops: CDR1 SGHAT, CDR2 FQNNGV. The DNA of the CDR3 is TGTGCCAGCACTCTAAACTCCGGGACTAGATACAATGAGCAGTTCTTC. Translated, it gives CASTLNSGTRYNEQFF.

The gene calls are TRBV5-1 and TRBJ2-7; 12 bases agree with TRBD1. The CDR3 spans 16 residues. CDR1 is SGHRS and CDR2 is YFSETQ in the germline V gene. With V trimmed by 4 bases and J by 2 bases, 7 bases remained unmatched. CDR3 sequence: CASSPGTGGGPYEQYF. CDR3 in DNA: TGCGCCAGCAGCCCCGGGACAGGGGGCGGTCCCTACGAGCAGTACTTC.

The rearrangement joins TRBV5-6 to TRBJ2-5; 8 bases line up with TRBD1. Germline lookup yields CDR1 SGHDT and CDR2 YYEEEE. The trim removed 1 base at V and 4 bases at J, leaving 12 bases unmatched. CDR3 length equals 17 residues. CDR3 DNA: TGTGCCAGCAGCTTGCGCAAGGGCAGGGGGCTCGGAGAGACCCAGTACTTC. It yields the protein CASSLRKGRGLGETQYF.

J is TRBJ2-1 and V is TRBV9, with TRBD2 identical over 11 bases. The CDR3 runs 15 residues. V lost 3 bases and J lost 4; bases outside the gene matches: 3. Germline CDR1 SGDLS, CDR2 YYNGEE. The CDR3 DNA sequence: TGTGCCAGCAGCGGGGGACTAGCGGTTTACAATGAGCAGTTCTTC. Its translation: CASSGGLAVYNEQFF.

This chain joins TRBV7-2 and TRBJ2-6; tentatively, D is TRBD1 (6 bases). V was clipped by 2 bases and J by 2 bases, with 16 bases between them. This CDR3 has 18 amino acids. Per the germline V gene, CDR1 is SGHTA and CDR2 is FQGNSA. The CDR3 sequence is CASSLNGGFVPGANVLTF. The CDR3, as DNA: TGTGCCAGCAGCTTAAATGGGGGCTTCGTCCCTGGGGCCAACGTCCTGACTTTC.